This T cell receptor (beta chain) was recovered during a study of shared clonotypes between healthy human individuals. In germline, CDR1 is SGDLS, CDR2 YYNGEE. Trimming took 1 base from V and 0 from J, leaving 10 bases between them. CDR3 size: 16 residues. Study outcomes and limitations: Sampling was confined to blood; repertoires within tissues likely differ.

CD45RO-negative, CCR7-positively selected cells formed the naive CD8 fraction, excluding terminally differentiated effector memory CD45RA+ cells. For this clone: The antigen remains undetermined.

TCRdb's table, derived via immunoSEQ multiplex PCR, lists solely in-frame clones and lacks some. The sample contains around 2.1 million clones, about 92% of which appear only once. The specimen sequenced was naive CD8+ T cells from PBMCs. The source of this sequence is a man younger than 30 in good health. Some clones in this sample may be carry-over from other donors' samples. The gene calls are TRBV9 and TRBJ2-2; possibly TRBD1 for D (6 bases). The CDR3 region has the DNA TGTGCCAGCAGCGTATACAGGACAGCGAACACCGGGGAGCTGTTTTTT. Encoded protein: CASSVYRTANTGELFF.